The 8 T cell receptor beta chains in this list originate from one sample, sequenced in a study of Tregs in tolerant kidney transplant recipients. Mixed chimerism was transient after nonmyeloablative marrow transplants from related graft donors. TCRdb's copy holds only in-frame clones and misses some; the assay was immunoSEQ multiplex PCR. The listing records about 11,000 clones. The sample consisted of CD8+ T cells from blood (PBMCs), taken 24 months after the transplant. The source of these receptors is a human patient who received a combined kidney and bone marrow transplant. Some T cells may possibly be graft donor cells.

Turning to this clone: Read sequence stops 3 residues before the CDR3 end, and the germline J gene provides the missing end. This chain joins TRBV6-1 and TRBJ1-2, with 7 bases aligning to TRBD1. The CDR3 has 13 residues. The junction had 4 bases not matched to a gene; V was cut back by 4 bases and J by 5 bases. Germline loops: CDR1 MNHNS, CDR2 SASEGT. Incomplete CDR3 DNA: TGTGCCAGCAGTGCGACAGGGCCTTATGGC. Its protein product is CASSATGPYG. The complete CDR3 reads CASSATGPYGYTF.

The covered CDR3 bases are TGTGCCAGTAGCCTCCGGGACAGACACTACGAG. The encoded protein is CASSLRDRHYE. The entire CDR3 sequence reads CASSLRDRHYEQYF. This chain links TRBV19 with TRBJ2-7, with TRBD1 matching 7 bases. The observed sequence ends 3 residues before the CDR3 terminus, with the missing tail filled in from the germline J gene. The CDR3 is 14 amino acids. Germline values: CDR1 LNHDA, CDR2 SQIVND (reference sequence). V was pared by 6 bases and J by 3 bases, with 8 bases of the junction left unmatched. Combining the CDR3 with reference TRBV19 and TRBJ2-7 gives the whole variable domain DGGITQSPKYLFRKEGQNVTLSCEQNLNHDAMYWYRQDPGQGLRLIYYSQIVNDFQKGDIAEGYSVSREKKESFPLTVTSAQKNPTAFYLCASSLRDRHYEQYFGPGTRLTVT.

A remark on this clone: The read comes to an end 3 residues before the CDR3 does, leaving the germline J gene to fill in the end. The rearrangement links TRBV20-1 to TRBJ2-3, with TRBD1 as a possible D gene (5 bases). Germline V gene lookup returns CDR1 DFQATT and CDR2 SNEGSKA (reference sequence). Between the trimmed V and J ends, which lost 3 bases and 4 bases, there was a span of 5 bases. The CDR3 has 11 residues. The CDR3 region is CSARGPDTQYF. CDR3 bases read: TGCAGTGCTAGGGGGCCAGATACG.

Concerning this clone: The observed sequence ends 3 residues before the CDR3 terminus, with the missing tail filled in from the germline J gene. The chain is built from TRBV7-8 and TRBJ1-4, with D uncertain. The CDR3 length is 14 residues. Germline assignment: CDR1 SGHVS and CDR2 FQNEAQ. V was clipped by 1 base and J by 10 bases, with 13 bases between them. The covered CDR3 bases are TGTGCCAGCAGCTTAGAGCTCGAGGCGGCAAAA. Translating it yields CASSLELEAAK. The entire CDR3 sequence reads CASSLELEAAKLFF.

Details on this clone: The read halts 3 residues ahead of the CDR3 end, with the missing end drawn from the germline J gene. The rearrangement joins TRBV19 to TRBJ2-7, with D uncertain. This CDR3 spans 15 amino acids. V lost 3 bases and J 0 bases, leaving 12 bases between the germline ends. The germline CDR1 and CDR2 sequences are LNHDA and SQIVND (reference sequence). Incomplete CDR3 DNA: TGTGCCAGTAGTATCTTTTCAGGCAACTCCTACGAG. Translated: CASSIFSGNSYE. The complete CDR3 protein is CASSIFSGNSYEQYF.

CDR3 DNA (partial): TGTGCCAGCAGTGACTCTGCCGGGACTCCAAGCAGG. The encoded protein is CASSDSAGTPSR. The entire CDR3 protein reads CASSDSAGTPSRAFF. The chain employs TRBV6-4 and TRBJ1-1, with D possibly being TRBD1 (5 bases). The CDR3 extends 3 residues past the end of the read, so its final part is completed from the germline J gene. The CDR3 runs 15 residues. Germline V gene lookup returns CDR1 MRHNA and CDR2 SNTAGT.

Remarks on this clone: The read halts 3 residues ahead of the CDR3 end, with the missing end drawn from the germline J gene. The gene calls are TRBV20-1 and TRBJ2-7, with 15 nucleotides matching TRBD2. J lost 6 bases, V lost 6 bases, and 9 bases had no gene match. The CDR3 length is 15 residues. Germline CDR1 is DFQATT and CDR2 is SNEGSKA (reference sequence). The covered CDR3 bases are TGCAGTGCCCCAGGACTAGCGGGAGGGCCAGGCGAG. It encodes CSAPGLAGGPGE. From start to end, the CDR3 is CSAPGLAGGPGEQYF.

With respect to this clone: The read terminates 3 residues ahead of where the CDR3 ends, so the germline J gene completes it. The chain employs TRBV2 and TRBJ1-5; no clear D gene. The CDR3 covers 16 residues. Germline V CDR1 and CDR2: SNHLY, FYNNEI. V was trimmed by 6 bases and J by 7 bases, leaving 22 bases between them. The CDR3 sequence: CASSALKGLEVQPQHF. CDR3 DNA, as far as it was read: TGTGCCAGCAGCGCTCTAAAGGGCTTGGAGGTCCAGCCC.